These T cell receptor beta chains were read from a single sample in a study of T cell responses to AZD1222 COVID-19 vaccine. Sequencing used immunoSEQ multiplex PCR; TCRdb keeps in-frame clones, though not all of them. This sample has more than 110,000 clones; approximately 83% occur once, and the top ten carry around 8.6%. Material: peripheral blood, obtained on day 0 of AZD1222 vaccination. The receptor source for this set is an adult in good health. The CDR3 runs from the conserved cysteine through the conserved F or W. The D gene is left open where the match is weak. Clone size appears in some rows only: once, few, many, or a class for an expanded clone.

V	D	J	size	DNA	CDR3
TRBV3-1/TRBV3-2	NA	TRBJ1-1	NA	TGTGCCAGCAGCCGGGGGGAAGGAGCTTTCTTT	CASSRGEGAFF
TRBV9	NA	TRBJ2-7	few	TGTGCCAGCAGCGTAGCCCCCGGACTGGCCTACGAGCAGTACTTC	CASSVAPGLAYEQYF
TRBV6-6	TRBD2	TRBJ2-1	NA	TGTGCCAGCAGAATGGGCGGGGGGGCCGTGGATGAGCAGTTCTTC	CASRMGGGAVDEQFF
TRBV15	TRBD2	TRBJ2-3	NA	TGTGCCACCAGCAGAGTTGGGGGCGGGGGGAGTACGCAGTATTTT	CATSRVGGGGSTQYF
TRBV19	NA	TRBJ1-6	NA	TGTGCCAGTAGAACGGGACACTCCTTGGGGAATTCACCCCTCCACTTT	CASRTGHSLGNSPLHF
TRBV12-3/TRBV12-4	NA	TRBJ2-7	NA	TGTGCCAGCAGCCGACAAGCCTACGAGCAGTACTTC	CASSRQAYEQYF
TRBV28	NA	TRBJ2-3	NA	TGTGCCAGCAGTTTCAGGCAGAGTACGCAGTATTTT	CASSFRQSTQYF
TRBV10-2	TRBD1	TRBJ1-5	NA	TGCGCCAGCAGTGAGTCTCGTGGACAGGGCAATCAGCCCCAGCATTTT	CASSESRGQGNQPQHF
TRBV6-5	NA	TRBJ2-1	NA	TGTGCCAGCAGCCGACGACCCCCGCAGTATGAGCAGTTCTTC	CASSRRPPQYEQFF
TRBV18	NA	TRBJ1-4	few	TGTGCCAGCTCACCTTCGGGACTCGTTAATGAAAAACTGTTTTTT	CASSPSGLVNEKLFF
TRBV11-2	NA	TRBJ1-6	NA	TGTGCCAGCAGCCTCCAGAATTCACCCCTCCACTTT	CASSLQNSPLHF
TRBV11-2	TRBD1	TRBJ2-5	few	TGTGCCAGCAGCTTCGGACAGGGGATGGAGGAGACCCAGTACTTC	CASSFGQGMEETQYF
TRBV10-3	NA	TRBJ2-5	NA	TGTGCCACCGGGGGCGGGGGTGAAGAGACCCAGTACTTC	CATGGGGEETQYF
TRBV19	NA	TRBJ2-3	once	TGTGCCAGTAGTAAGTCCCGGGGAGATACGCAGTATTTT	CASSKSRGDTQYF
TRBV18	NA	TRBJ2-7	NA	TGTGCCAGCTCACCAAATGGCCTAGCAAACGAGCAGTACTTC	CASSPNGLANEQYF
TRBV14	NA	TRBJ2-7	NA	TGTGCCAGCAGCCAAGTAAGGAGGGGCCCTTTGAGCAACGAGCAGTACTTC	CASSQVRRGPLSNEQYF
TRBV21-1	NA	TRBJ1-5	many	TGTGCCAGCAGCAAAGCAACAGGGGCCCCGTGGCCCCAGCATTTT	CASSKATGAPWPQHF
TRBV18	NA	TRBJ1-4	NA	TGTGCCAGCTCACCAGGGGCCACTAATGAAAAACTGTTTTTT	CASSPGATNEKLFF
TRBV16	NA	TRBJ1-5	NA	TGTGCCAGCAGCCAAGGGAATCAGCCCCAGCATTTT	CASSQGNQPQHF
TRBV21-1	NA	TRBJ1-5	once	TGTGCCAGCAGCGATCGACCACCCCGCGATCAGCCCCAGCATTTT	CASSDRPPRDQPQHF
TRBV7-9	NA	TRBJ1-4	NA	TGTGCCAGCAGCCCGGGGGAGACACGGGGTGAAAAACTGTTTTTT	CASSPGETRGEKLFF
TRBV12-5	NA	TRBJ2-4	NA	TGTGCTAGTGGCTCAGTCTGGGGGGTAGCCAAAAACATTCAGTACTTC	CASGSVWGVAKNIQYF
TRBV5-6	TRBD1	TRBJ1-5	NA	TGTGCCAGCAGCGAGGGACAGGTTCGCAATCAGCCCCAGCATTTT	CASSEGQVRNQPQHF
TRBV9	NA	TRBJ1-6	many	TGTGCCAGCAGCCGAATAGGAGATTATAATTCACCCCTCCACTTT	CASSRIGDYNSPLHF
TRBV15	NA	TRBJ1-4	NA	TGTGCCACCAGCAGAACCGGGACACCGAATGAAAAACTGTTTTTT	CATSRTGTPNEKLFF
TRBV7-2	TRBD1	TRBJ1-2	NA	TGTGCCAGCAGCCCGACAGGGTTTGGTGGCTACACCTTC	CASSPTGFGGYTF
TRBV6-1	NA	TRBJ2-1	NA	TGTGCCAGCAGTGAAGGAACTAAGGGGGTCAATGAGCAGTTCTTC	CASSEGTKGVNEQFF
TRBV10-1	NA	TRBJ2-5	few	TGCGCCAGCAGTGAGGGGCAGCCTCAAGAGACCCAGTACTTC	CASSEGQPQETQYF
TRBV6-5	NA	TRBJ2-1	NA	TGTGCCACACAGGTTACCTACAATGAGCAGTTCTTC	CATQVTYNEQFF
TRBV24-1	NA	TRBJ1-3	NA	TGTGCCACCAGTGATCCCGGAGGGATCTCTGGAAACACCATATATTTT	CATSDPGGISGNTIYF
TRBV5-4	TRBD1	TRBJ1-2	NA	TGTGCCAGCAGCGAACAGGGGGCGTACTATGGCTACACCTTC	CASSEQGAYYGYTF
TRBV14	NA	TRBJ2-2	NA	TGTGCCAGCAGCCAAGGGGGCTCGAACACCGGGGAGCTGTTTTTT	CASSQGGSNTGELFF
TRBV23-1	TRBD1	TRBJ1-6	NA	TGCGCCAGCAGTAGAGGACAGGGGAGCTCCTATAATTCACCCCTCCACTTT	CASSRGQGSSYNSPLHF
TRBV7-9	NA	TRBJ2-5	NA	TGTGCCAGCAGCTCTGACAACCAAGAGACCCAGTACTTC	CASSSDNQETQYF
TRBV28	TRBD1	TRBJ1-1	NA	TGTGCCAGCAGGACAGGGGGCCGGGCTTTCTTT	CASRTGGRAFF
TRBV6-5	TRBD1	TRBJ1-1	once	TGTGCCAGCAGTTACGCGGGACAGGGGCCCGCTGAAGCTTTCTTT	CASSYAGQGPAEAFF
TRBV4-2	NA	TRBJ2-7	once	TGTGCCAGCAGCCAAGATCAGGGGGGCGGGATGAGCGCCTACGAGCAGTACTTC	CASSQDQGGGMSAYEQYF
TRBV2	NA	TRBJ2-5	NA	TGTGCCAGCAGTGAAATACGGGTACCCCGGGAGACCCAGTACTTC	CASSEIRVPRETQYF
TRBV5-1	TRBD2	TRBJ2-1	NA	TGCGCCAGCAGCTTGGCTCTAGCGGGAGGGAGGCGTAGTGAGCAGTTCTTC	CASSLALAGGRRSEQFF
TRBV5-1	NA	TRBJ2-5	NA	TGCGCCAGCAGCTTAGCACAGTTGGTGGAGACCCAGTACTTC	CASSLAQLVETQYF
TRBV12-5	NA	TRBJ1-2	NA	TGTGCTAGTGGCGTTAGAGAGTACTGGGGCTACACCTTC	CASGVREYWGYTF
TRBV6-5	TRBD2	TRBJ2-7	NA	TGTGCCAGCAGTCACCCCCGGGACTACTCCTACGAGCAGTACTTC	CASSHPRDYSYEQYF